The rows below give T cell receptor beta chains drawn from one sample of a study of TIL therapy for anti-PD-1-resistant metastatic lung cancer. Generated by immunoSEQ multiplex PCR, the TCRdb table keeps only in-frame clones and is missing some. The sample shows approximately 95,000 clones, about three fifths of them seen only once. Material: tumor tissue, obtained at baseline. The receptor source for this set is a person aged 25 to 80 with non-small cell lung cancer. Each CDR3 is given with its conserved first and last residue. Fields, in order: J gene, clone size, V gene, D gene, CDR3 protein, CDR3 DNA. D genes are given only for firm matches. The size field is filled for only some rows; it gives once, few, many or a size class.

J gene: TRBJ2-1
clone size: few
V gene: TRBV5-1
D gene: -
CDR3 protein: CASSLYGDLNNEQFF
CDR3 DNA: TGCGCCAGCAGCTTGTATGGGGACTTAAACAATGAGCAGTTCTTC

J gene: TRBJ2-2
clone size: few
V gene: TRBV28
D gene: -
CDR3 protein: CASSFSTGELFF
CDR3 DNA: TGTGCCAGCAGTTTCTCCACCGGGGAGCTGTTTTTT

J gene: TRBJ1-6
clone size: few
V gene: TRBV6-5
D gene: -
CDR3 protein: CASSLVSNSPLHF
CDR3 DNA: TGTGCCAGCAGTCTGGTCAGCAATTCACCCCTCCACTTT

J gene: TRBJ1-3
clone size: -
V gene: TRBV30
D gene: -
CDR3 protein: CAWMRADQRSGNTIYF
CDR3 DNA: TGTGCCTGGATGCGGGCAGACCAACGCTCTGGAAACACCATATATTTT

J gene: TRBJ2-3
clone size: -
V gene: TRBV7-6
D gene: -
CDR3 protein: CASSSSTLGGTDTQYF
CDR3 DNA: TGTGCCAGCAGCTCATCCACACTAGGGGGCACAGATACGCAGTATTTT

J gene: TRBJ1-1
clone size: -
V gene: TRBV3-1/TRBV3-2
D gene: -
CDR3 protein: CASRQGRWTEAFF
CDR3 DNA: TGTGCCAGCAGACAAGGTCGATGGACTGAAGCTTTCTTT

J gene: TRBJ2-4
clone size: medium-sized
V gene: TRBV10-1
D gene: TRBD2
CDR3 protein: CASSELTSGGPILAKNIQYF
CDR3 DNA: TGCGCCAGCAGTGAACTTACTAGCGGGGGGCCCATACTAGCCAAAAACATTCAGTACTTC

J gene: TRBJ1-2
clone size: -
V gene: TRBV29-1
D gene: -
CDR3 protein: CSVHPGTGNYGYTF
CDR3 DNA: TGCAGCGTTCATCCCGGGACCGGTAACTATGGCTACACCTTC

J gene: TRBJ2-1
clone size: -
V gene: TRBV10-3
D gene: -
CDR3 protein: CAISKDWDLNNEQFF
CDR3 DNA: TGTGCCATCAGTAAAGACTGGGACCTTAACAATGAGCAGTTCTTC

J gene: TRBJ2-7
clone size: -
V gene: TRBV24-1
D gene: TRBD2
CDR3 protein: CATSDSGLAGGNEQYF
CDR3 DNA: TGTGCCACCAGTGATTCGGGACTAGCGGGAGGGAACGAGCAGTACTTC

J gene: TRBJ2-4
clone size: -
V gene: TRBV28
D gene: -
CDR3 protein: CASSLRKDIQYF
CDR3 DNA: TGTGCCAGCAGTTTACGCAAAGACATTCAGTACTTC

J gene: TRBJ1-6
clone size: -
V gene: TRBV4-3
D gene: -
CDR3 protein: CASSQDRQLDNSPLHF
CDR3 DNA: TGCGCCAGCAGCCAAGATCGACAGCTAGATAATTCACCCCTCCACTTT

J gene: TRBJ1-4
clone size: few
V gene: TRBV4-1
D gene: -
CDR3 protein: CASSRISTNEKLFF
CDR3 DNA: TGCGCCAGCAGCCGAATATCAACTAATGAAAAACTGTTTTTT

J gene: TRBJ1-6
clone size: -
V gene: TRBV3-1/TRBV3-2
D gene: -
CDR3 protein: CASSQDYYRRHSPLHF
CDR3 DNA: TGTGCCAGCAGCCAAGATTATTACAGGCGGCATTCACCCCTCCACTTT

J gene: TRBJ2-7
clone size: -
V gene: TRBV6-2/TRBV6-3
D gene: -
CDR3 protein: CASSPGHYEQYF
CDR3 DNA: TGTGCCAGCAGCCCCGGTCACTACGAGCAGTACTTC

J gene: TRBJ1-2
clone size: -
V gene: TRBV7-8
D gene: -
CDR3 protein: CASSLAGGGYTF
CDR3 DNA: TGTGCCAGCAGCTTAGCTGGTGGTGGCTACACCTTC

J gene: TRBJ1-6
clone size: once
V gene: TRBV9
D gene: -
CDR3 protein: CASSVGVWPDDSPLHF
CDR3 DNA: TGTGCCAGCAGCGTGGGAGTCTGGCCAGATGATTCACCCCTCCACTTT

J gene: TRBJ2-7
clone size: few
V gene: TRBV14
D gene: TRBD2
CDR3 protein: CASSQVGTSGRYEQYF
CDR3 DNA: TGTGCCAGCAGCCAAGTGGGGACTAGCGGGAGATACGAGCAGTACTTC

J gene: TRBJ2-6
clone size: -
V gene: TRBV2
D gene: TRBD2
CDR3 protein: CASRGLVGSSYSGANVLTF
CDR3 DNA: TGTGCCAGCAGAGGACTAGTCGGGAGCTCCTACTCTGGGGCCAACGTCCTGACTTTC

J gene: TRBJ1-4
clone size: -
V gene: TRBV5-4
D gene: TRBD1
CDR3 protein: CASRRDSTNEKLFF
CDR3 DNA: TGTGCCAGCAGACGGGACAGCACTAATGAAAAACTGTTTTTT

J gene: TRBJ1-6
clone size: -
V gene: TRBV2
D gene: -
CDR3 protein: CASSDSLTPLHF
CDR3 DNA: TGTGCCAGCAGTGATTCGCTTACACCCCTCCACTTT

J gene: TRBJ2-5
clone size: -
V gene: TRBV6-6
D gene: -
CDR3 protein: CASNPQERRETQYF
CDR3 DNA: TGTGCCAGCAACCCACAAGAAAGAAGAGAGACCCAGTACTTC

J gene: TRBJ1-1
clone size: -
V gene: TRBV28
D gene: -
CDR3 protein: CASRPLEGYVNTEAFF
CDR3 DNA: TGTGCCAGCAGACCTTTAGAGGGGTACGTGAACACTGAAGCTTTCTTT

J gene: TRBJ2-5
clone size: few
V gene: TRBV15
D gene: -
CDR3 protein: CATSRDRLETQYF
CDR3 DNA: TGTGCCACCAGCAGAGATAGGTTAGAGACCCAGTACTTC

J gene: TRBJ1-5
clone size: -
V gene: TRBV24-1
D gene: TRBD1
CDR3 protein: CATSDPSTGANQPQHF
CDR3 DNA: TGTGCCACCAGTGACCCGTCGACAGGGGCCAATCAGCCCCAGCATTTT

J gene: TRBJ1-2
clone size: -
V gene: TRBV30
D gene: TRBD1
CDR3 protein: CAWSRTGVEFGYTF
CDR3 DNA: TGTGCCTGGAGTAGGACAGGGGTCGAGTTTGGCTACACCTTC

J gene: TRBJ1-4
clone size: -
V gene: TRBV9
D gene: TRBD1
CDR3 protein: CASSVGQGNEKLFF
CDR3 DNA: TGTGCCAGCAGCGTAGGACAGGGGAATGAAAAACTGTTTTTT

J gene: TRBJ2-7
clone size: -
V gene: TRBV2
D gene: -
CDR3 protein: CASKPGHSGGEQYF
CDR3 DNA: TGTGCCAGCAAACCGGGACACTCTGGAGGCGAGCAGTACTTC

J gene: TRBJ2-5
clone size: -
V gene: TRBV30
D gene: TRBD2
CDR3 protein: CAWSVEWGLAGGRETQYF
CDR3 DNA: TGTGCCTGGAGCGTAGAGTGGGGACTAGCGGGGGGACGGGAGACCCAGTACTTC

J gene: TRBJ2-1
clone size: -
V gene: TRBV28
D gene: TRBD2
CDR3 protein: CASSFWGGVLAYNEQFF
CDR3 DNA: TGTGCCAGCAGTTTTTGGGGGGGGGTCCTTGCCTACAATGAGCAGTTCTTC

J gene: TRBJ2-5
clone size: -
V gene: TRBV6-2/TRBV6-3
D gene: -
CDR3 protein: CASSYPGWWEETQYF
CDR3 DNA: TGTGCCAGCAGTTACCCCGGTTGGTGGGAAGAGACCCAGTACTTC

J gene: TRBJ2-3
clone size: -
V gene: TRBV10-1
D gene: TRBD1
CDR3 protein: CASSASRGLTDTQYF
CDR3 DNA: TGCGCCAGCAGTGCGTCCAGGGGGCTCACAGATACGCAGTATTTT

J gene: TRBJ2-7
clone size: -
V gene: TRBV28
D gene: -
CDR3 protein: CASSPLIAQMGEQYF
CDR3 DNA: TGTGCCAGCAGTCCCCTAATCGCTCAGATGGGCGAGCAGTACTTC

J gene: TRBJ2-7
clone size: few
V gene: TRBV9
D gene: TRBD1
CDR3 protein: CASSVLTGGDEQYF
CDR3 DNA: TGTGCCAGCAGCGTCTTGACAGGGGGGGACGAGCAGTACTTC

J gene: TRBJ2-7
clone size: -
V gene: TRBV27
D gene: -
CDR3 protein: CASSLRFAESPYEQYF
CDR3 DNA: TGTGCCAGCAGTTTAAGGTTCGCCGAGTCCCCCTACGAGCAGTACTTC

J gene: TRBJ2-1
clone size: few
V gene: TRBV7-2
D gene: -
CDR3 protein: CASRLLAQPYNEQFF
CDR3 DNA: TGTGCCAGCAGATTACTAGCCCAACCCTACAATGAGCAGTTCTTC

J gene: TRBJ1-2
clone size: once
V gene: TRBV7-2
D gene: -
CDR3 protein: CASSLSAYGYTF
CDR3 DNA: TGTGCCAGCAGCTTGTCCGCCTATGGCTACACCTTC

J gene: TRBJ1-1
clone size: -
V gene: TRBV18
D gene: -
CDR3 protein: CASSPRGQSNTEAFF
CDR3 DNA: TGTGCCAGCTCACCGCGGGGACAATCAAACACTGAAGCTTTCTTT

J gene: TRBJ1-4
clone size: -
V gene: TRBV7-2
D gene: TRBD1
CDR3 protein: CASSFTGVGLFF
CDR3 DNA: TGTGCCAGCAGTTTCACAGGGGTAGGGCTGTTTTTT

J gene: TRBJ2-3
clone size: -
V gene: TRBV9
D gene: -
CDR3 protein: CASSVAGATDTQYF
CDR3 DNA: TGTGCCAGCAGCGTAGCGGGGGCCACAGATACGCAGTATTTT

J gene: TRBJ2-2
clone size: many
V gene: TRBV7-9
D gene: TRBD2
CDR3 protein: CASSLTSVRNTGELFF
CDR3 DNA: TGTGCCAGCAGCCTGACTAGCGTTCGAAACACCGGGGAGCTGTTTTTT

J gene: TRBJ2-7
clone size: -
V gene: TRBV5-1
D gene: TRBD1
CDR3 protein: CASSLDRVSYEQYF
CDR3 DNA: TGCGCCAGCAGCCTCGACAGGGTGTCCTACGAGCAGTACTTC

J gene: TRBJ2-3
clone size: -
V gene: TRBV2
D gene: -
CDR3 protein: CASKQSSNTDTQYF
CDR3 DNA: TGTGCCAGCAAGCAGAGCTCCAACACAGATACGCAGTATTTT

J gene: TRBJ1-5
clone size: -
V gene: TRBV4-3
D gene: -
CDR3 protein: CASSQAAGSNQPQHF
CDR3 DNA: TGCGCCAGCAGCCAAGCGGCAGGGAGCAATCAGCCCCAGCATTTT

J gene: TRBJ2-7
clone size: -
V gene: TRBV4-1
D gene: -
CDR3 protein: CASSATRFNEQYF
CDR3 DNA: TGCGCCAGCAGCGCCACTAGGTTCAACGAGCAGTACTTC

J gene: TRBJ1-4
clone size: -
V gene: TRBV3-1/TRBV3-2
D gene: -
CDR3 protein: CASSPFRGATNEKLFF
CDR3 DNA: TGTGCCAGCAGCCCTTTTCGGGGTGCAACTAATGAAAAACTGTTTTTT

J gene: TRBJ1-2
clone size: few
V gene: TRBV9
D gene: -
CDR3 protein: CASSSAGNYGYTF
CDR3 DNA: TGTGCCAGCAGCTCTGCGGGGAACTATGGCTACACCTTC

J gene: TRBJ1-1
clone size: few
V gene: TRBV12-3/TRBV12-4
D gene: -
CDR3 protein: CASSLQGTEAFF
CDR3 DNA: TGTGCCAGCAGTCTCCAGGGTACTGAAGCTTTCTTT

J gene: TRBJ2-2
clone size: few
V gene: TRBV4-1
D gene: TRBD1
CDR3 protein: CASSHFGQGHLGGELFF
CDR3 DNA: TGCGCCAGCAGCCACTTCGGACAGGGCCACCTTGGGGGGGAGCTGTTTTTT